The 5 T cell receptor beta chains below all came from one sample that was sequenced in a study of blood T cell repertoires in COVID-19. The repertoire was sequenced with immunoSEQ multiplex PCR; TCRdb's copy has only in-frame clones and lacks some. There are 120,000 or so clones in the sample; roughly 84% occur only once, and 3.9% lies in the top ten. Sequencing used PBMCs or T cells enriched from blood (not recorded which). The receptors come from a woman in her 30s who had recovered from COVID-19.

The chain has TRBV27 and TRBJ2-1; 7 bases are shared with TRBD1. Germline assignment: CDR1 MNHEY and CDR2 SMNVEV (reference sequence). This CDR3 is built from 14 residues. The V gene end was trimmed by 6 bases and the J gene end by 3 bases; junction bases not matched to a gene: 5. The CDR3 coding sequence is TGTGCCAGCAGACCGACAGGGATCTACAATGAGCAGTTCTTC. Encoded protein: CASRPTGIYNEQFF.

The chain combines TRBV5-4 with TRBJ2-7; 13 bases fit TRBD2. J was trimmed by 4 bases and V by 5 bases; bases with no gene match: 9. Germline V CDR1 and CDR2: SGHNT, YYREEE (reference sequence). CDR3 length equals 16 residues. In DNA, the CDR3 is TGTGCCAGCAGATGGACTAGCGGGGGACTTGAGTACGAGCAGTACTTC. Residues: CASRWTSGGLEYEQYF.

This clone showed up just a few times. The chain recombines TRBV19 with TRBJ1-6; D perhaps matches TRBD1 (6 bases). V dropped 7 bases and J dropped 10 bases, with 11 bases sitting between them. CDR3 length: 12 amino acids. Germline loops: CDR1 LNHDA, CDR2 SQIVND (reference sequence). The CDR3 DNA reads as TGTGCCAGTAAGGCAGGGGAGTCACCCCTCCACTTT. It yields the protein CASKAGESPLHF.

This chain uses TRBV4-2 with TRBJ1-1; D is perhaps TRBD1 (5 bases). V was pared by 5 bases and J by 5 bases, with 12 bases between. The CDR3 loop spans 13 amino acids. Per the germline V gene, CDR1 is LGHNA and CDR2 is YNFKEQ. Here the CDR3 DNA reads TGTGCCAGCAGCTCCCTCCGGGGGACTGAAGCTTTCTTT. Amino acid sequence: CASSSLRGTEAFF.

The V and J genes are TRBV19 and TRBJ2-1; TRBD2 matches 12 bases. The CDR3 totals 15 residues. V shed 6 bases and J 7 bases; nucleotides not matched to a gene: 7. CDR1 is LNHDA, CDR2 SQIVND, per germline (reference sequence). The CDR3 coding sequence is TGTGCCAGTAGCCTGACTAGCGGGGGTTGGAATGAGCAGTTCTTC. This translates into CASSLTSGGWNEQFF.